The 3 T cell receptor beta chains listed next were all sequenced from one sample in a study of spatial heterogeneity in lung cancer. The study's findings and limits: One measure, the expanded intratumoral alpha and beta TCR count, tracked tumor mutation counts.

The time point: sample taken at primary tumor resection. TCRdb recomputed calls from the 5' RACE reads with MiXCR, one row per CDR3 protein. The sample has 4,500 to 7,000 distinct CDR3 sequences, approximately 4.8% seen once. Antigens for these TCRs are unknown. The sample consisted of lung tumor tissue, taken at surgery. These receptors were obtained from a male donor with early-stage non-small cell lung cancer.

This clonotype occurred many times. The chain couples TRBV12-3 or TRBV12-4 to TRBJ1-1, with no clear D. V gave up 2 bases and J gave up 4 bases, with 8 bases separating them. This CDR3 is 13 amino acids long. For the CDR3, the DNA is TGTGCCAGCAGTTTAAGCGAGAGCACTGAAGCTTTCTTT. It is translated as CASSLSESTEAFF.

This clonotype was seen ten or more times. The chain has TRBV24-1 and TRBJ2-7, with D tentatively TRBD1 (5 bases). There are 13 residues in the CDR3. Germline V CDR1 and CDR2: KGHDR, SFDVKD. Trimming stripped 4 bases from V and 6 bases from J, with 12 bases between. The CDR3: CATSDSDRAEQYF. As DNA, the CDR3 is TGTGCCACCAGTGACTCCGACAGAGCCGAGCAGTACTTC.

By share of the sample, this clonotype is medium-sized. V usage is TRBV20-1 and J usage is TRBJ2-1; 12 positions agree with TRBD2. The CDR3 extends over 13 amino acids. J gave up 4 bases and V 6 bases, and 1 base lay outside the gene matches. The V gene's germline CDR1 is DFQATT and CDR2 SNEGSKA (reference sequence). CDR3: CSAGTSGYNEQFF. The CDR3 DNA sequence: TGCAGTGCGGGGACTAGCGGGTACAATGAGCAGTTCTTC.